Described below is a single T cell receptor beta chain sequence and its context. Assay: immunoSEQ multiplex PCR; the TCRdb copy retains only in-frame clones and omits some. The sample yields about 75,000 clones, approximately 86% seen once. This sample is part of a study of OX40 agonist ivuxolimab in advanced cancers. Germline V gives CDR1 SGHNT, CDR2 YYREEE (reference sequence). V was shortened by 6 bases and J by 1 base, with 7 bases between the two germline ends. CDR3 length equals 12 residues. The clonotype originates from an adult with an advanced solid tumor such as melanoma, head and neck, liver or kidney cancer. The J gene is TRBJ1-1, the V gene TRBV5-4; D is unresolved. Here the sequenced sample was CD4+ or CD8+ T cells sorted from blood, taken in a trial of the OX40 agonist ivuxolimab. The CDR3 spells CASNLENTEAFF. The CDR3, as DNA: TGTGCCAGCAACCTCGAGAACACTGAAGCTTTCTTT.